The 15 T cell receptor beta chains listed next were all sequenced from one sample in a study of T cells in tuberculosis. Some clones are missing from TCRdb's copy, which holds only in-frame ones; the method was immunoSEQ multiplex PCR. The sample lists more than 9,000 clones, around 94% occurring once. The sample comprised PBMCs. The receptors derive from an adult with tuberculosis.

The chain has TRBV5-4 and TRBJ2-3; D is unresolved. V lost 2 bases to trimming and J lost 2 bases, with 9 bases between them. Germline CDR1 is SGHNT and CDR2 is YYREEE (reference sequence). The CDR3 is made up of 14 amino acids. Written as DNA, the CDR3 is TGTGCCAGCAGCTTTGGTCAGGTCACAGATACGCAGTATTTT. Its translation is CASSFGQVTDTQYF. Together with reference TRBV5-4 and TRBJ2-3, the CDR3 gives the full variable domain: ETGVTQSPTHLIKTRGQQVTLRCSSQSGHNTVSWYQQALGQGPQFIFQYYREEENGRGNFPPRFSGLQFPNYSSELNVNALELDDSALYLCASSFGQVTDTQYFGPGTRLTVL.

This clone showed up just once. The V call is TRBV6-1, the J call TRBJ2-5; 8 bases are a match to TRBD1. After removal of 3 bases from V and 2 bases from J, the junction contained 2 bases not matched to a gene. Germline CDR1 reads MNHNS; CDR2 reads SASEGT. The CDR3 runs to 14 residues. CDR3 loop: CASSDRDRQETQYF. In nucleotides, the CDR3 is TGTGCCAGCAGTGATCGGGACAGGCAAGAGACCCAGTACTTC.

Only a few counts were recorded for this clone. This sequence joins TRBV29-1 and TRBJ2-7; 11 positions match TRBD2. With V trimmed by 7 bases and J by 2 bases, 4 bases remained unmatched. The germline CDR1 and CDR2 sequences are SQVTM and ANQGSEA. This CDR3 contains 13 residues. CDR3 sequence: CSALSGGAYEQYF. The CDR3 DNA sequence: TGCAGCGCCCTTAGCGGGGGGGCCTACGAGCAGTACTTC.

The V gene is TRBV5-1, the J gene TRBJ1-1; D is uncertain. Trimming took 0 bases from V and 5 from J, leaving 11 bases between them. The CDR3 runs 14 residues. CDR1 is SGHRS, CDR2 YFSETQ, per germline. CDR3 nucleotides: TGCGCCAGCAGCTTGGCCGGCGGGAGTACTGAAGCTTTCTTT. It yields the protein CASSLAGGSTEAFF.

This clone was recorded once. This rearrangement joins TRBV29-1 to TRBJ2-6; no clear D. CDR1 and CDR2 (germline): SQVTM, ANQGSEA. V lost 5 bases and J lost 0, with 5 bases in between. CDR3 length: 13 residues. Written as DNA, the CDR3 is TGCAGCGTTTTAGACTCTGGGGCCAACGTCCTGACTTTC. It translates to CSVLDSGANVLTF.

The CDR3 is CASSLSRDSEKLFF. CDR3 sequence (DNA): TGTGCCAGCAGTTTGTCCCGGGACAGTGAAAAACTGTTTTTT. This chain links TRBV6-1 with TRBJ1-4, with 7 nucleotides matching TRBD1. This CDR3 region has 14 residues. The V segment lost 5 bases and the J segment 7 bases; nucleotides outside the gene matches: 7. The V gene's germline CDR1 is MNHNS and CDR2 SASEGT.

This sequence joins TRBV10-3 and TRBJ2-1, with D uncertain. The ends were cut back, 4 bases at V and 0 bases at J, with 10 bases in the middle. CDR1 is ENHRY, CDR2 SYGVKD, per germline. CDR3 size: 15 residues. CDR3 region: CAISGAGSSYNEQFF. In DNA, the CDR3 is TGTGCCATCAGTGGTGCCGGGTCCTCCTACAATGAGCAGTTCTTC.

The chain recombines TRBV11-2 with TRBJ1-6; 9 bases match TRBD1. The V gene end was trimmed by 2 bases and the J gene end by 10 bases; junction bases not matched to a gene: 6. The CDR3 runs to 15 residues. Germline CDR1 reads SGHAT; CDR2 reads FQNNGV. CDR3 sequence reads: CASSLNRGHSSPLHF. Here the CDR3 DNA reads TGTGCCAGCAGCTTAAACAGGGGGCATAGCTCACCCCTCCACTTT.

J is TRBJ2-7 and V is TRBV18, with 14 nucleotides matching TRBD2. The CDR3 is made up of 15 amino acids. Germline CDR1 and CDR2: KGHSH and LQKENI. The V and J ends lost 3 bases and 6 bases, in that order; junction bases with no gene match: 4. The CDR3 nucleotides are TGTGCCAGCTCACCTCGACTAGCGGGAGGGCCCGAGCAGTACTTC. Translation gives CASSPRLAGGPEQYF.

This chain joins TRBV9 and TRBJ2-1; 11 bases are a match to TRBD2. Germline V gene sequence: CDR1 SGDLS, CDR2 YYNGEE. CDR3 size: 15 residues. J lost 5 bases, V lost 4 bases, and 5 bases had no gene match. The CDR3 here is CASSMTSGAHNEQFF. The CDR3 coding sequence is TGTGCCAGCAGCATGACTAGCGGGGCTCACAATGAGCAGTTCTTC.

This clone was seen just once. This chain uses TRBV2 with TRBJ1-5; 10 bases match TRBD1. Germline loops: CDR1 SNHLY, CDR2 FYNNEI. The V segment lost 6 bases and the J segment 2 bases; nucleotides outside the gene matches: 1. There are 14 residues in the CDR3. The CDR3 DNA sequence: TGTGCCAGCAGCGGGACAGGGGGCAATCAGCCCCAGCATTTT. The encoded protein is CASSGTGGNQPQHF.

V and J are TRBV5-4 and TRBJ2-1; 7 positions agree with TRBD2. The CDR3 runs to 14 residues. Germline V gives CDR1 SGHNT, CDR2 YYREEE (reference sequence). V shed 10 bases and J 6 bases; nucleotides not matched to a gene: 13. The CDR3 DNA reads TGTGCCCGGCCCGGGGGGACGGAGGCCAATGAGCAGTTCTTC. Translating it yields CARPGGTEANEQFF.

This sequence joins TRBV10-3 and TRBJ2-2; 7 bases align to TRBD2. Trimming removed 10 bases from V and 3 bases from J; junction bases left unmatched: 14. The CDR3 covers 16 residues. Germline-derived CDR1 and CDR2 are ENHRY and SYGVKD. CDR3 amino acids: CATRGTTSSYTGELFF. Written as DNA, the CDR3 is TGTGCCACCCGCGGGACTACCTCTTCTTACACCGGGGAGCTGTTTTTT.

The chain joins TRBV4-1 to TRBJ1-1; D gene unclear. V was shortened by 5 bases and J by 3 bases, with 10 bases between the two germline ends. The CDR3 spans 13 residues. Germline assignment: CDR1 MGHRA and CDR2 YSYEKL. The CDR3 coding sequence is TGCGCCAGCAGCGGCCGGGTCGACACTGAAGCTTTCTTT. It translates to CASSGRVDTEAFF.

This clone was detected once. This chain uses TRBV9 with TRBJ2-3, with 10 bases lining up with TRBD2. CDR1 is SGDLS and CDR2 is YYNGEE in the germline V gene. V was pared by 1 base and J by 5 bases, with 7 bases of the junction left unmatched. CDR3 length: 16 residues. The CDR3 sequence: CASSVNLAGVVDTQYF. As DNA, the CDR3 is TGTGCCAGCAGCGTAAATCTAGCGGGAGTGGTAGATACGCAGTATTTT.